This T cell receptor beta chain was retrieved from a study of cytomegalovirus exposure and HLA in healthy donors. Overall study results and limits: With later analysis, a missense DCLRE1C variant became linked to TCR beta V- and J-gene trimming.

Comments on this clone: No antigen is known for it.

PCR involved 60 Vbeta and 13 Jbeta primers. Authors' processing steps: Counted up in a later analysis, unique TCR beta chains came to 65 million to 100 million, with some 11 million shared. Only in-frame clones appear in the TCRdb table, and some are missing; sequencing was by immunoSEQ multiplex PCR. The D gene and trimming were derived from the DNA, and the V and J assignments and clone size from that table. The sample consists of over 200,000 clones, under 90% of them appearing once. Trimming pared 3 bases from V and 1 base from J, leaving 7 bases between. CDR1 and CDR2 (germline): LNHDA, SQIVND (reference sequence). The CDR3 is made up of 14 amino acids.

Sequencing was carried out using PBMCs. V is TRBV19 and J is TRBJ2-1; D not resolved. This clonotype originated in a human donor in good health. CDR3 amino acids: CASSISGSYNEQFF. CDR3 DNA: TGTGCCAGTAGTATTAGTGGTTCCTACAATGAGCAGTTCTTC. Filled out from reference TRBV19 and TRBJ2-1, the complete variable domain reads DGGITQSPKYLFRKEGQNVTLSCEQNLNHDAMYWYRQDPGQGLRLIYYSQIVNDFQKGDIAEGYSVSREKKESFPLTVTSAQKNPTAFYLCASSISGSYNEQFFGPGTRLTVL.